The next 9 T cell receptor beta chains were all read from a single sample in a study of cytomegalovirus exposure and HLA in healthy donors. Vbeta (60) and Jbeta (13) primers were used in the PCR. Using immunoSEQ multiplex PCR, the repertoire was profiled, and TCRdb retains in-frame clones only, with some absent. Of around 140,000 clones listed, about 86% are singletons. The sequenced sample was PBMCs. The receptors here all came from a woman aged 25 to 39 in good health and CMV-seronegative.

The J gene is TRBJ1-1, the V gene TRBV7-2; possibly TRBD1 for D (5 bases). Deletions cut 5 bases from V and 2 bases from J, with 15 bases between. Per the germline V gene, CDR1 is SGHTA and CDR2 is FQGNSA. CDR3 length: 15 amino acids. The CDR3 sequence is CASSVSVTVNTEAFF. In DNA form, the CDR3 reads TGTGCCAGCAGCGTGAGTGTGACAGTTAACACTGAAGCTTTCTTT.

The rearrangement uses TRBV6-6 and TRBJ1-5; perhaps TRBD1 as D (5 bases). CDR1 is MNHNY and CDR2 is SVGAGI in the germline V gene (reference sequence). Deletions cut 5 bases from V and 7 bases from J, with 18 bases between. CDR3 size: 15 residues. The CDR3 reads CASSQPVQGGQPQHF. CDR3 bases: TGTGCCAGCAGTCAACCCGTCCAGGGAGGCCAGCCCCAGCATTTT.

CDR3 residues: CASSSTRQETQYF. CDR3 nucleotides: TGTGCCAGCAGCTCGACTAGACAAGAGACCCAGTACTTC. The chain joins TRBV11-2 to TRBJ2-5; D is perhaps TRBD2 (6 bases). The CDR3 is made up of 13 amino acids. Looked up from germline, CDR1 is SGHAT and CDR2 is FQNNGV. V was cut by 4 bases and J by 2 bases, with 8 bases left in between.

CDR3 amino acids: CASSMDSVWEISGNTIYF. As DNA, the CDR3 is TGTGCCAGTAGTATGGACTCTGTGTGGGAAATCTCTGGAAACACCATATATTTT. The chain is built from TRBV19 and TRBJ1-3; D is unclear. The CDR3 length is 18 residues. Germline lookup yields CDR1 LNHDA and CDR2 SQIVND (reference sequence). V was clipped by 3 bases and J by 0 bases, with 18 bases between them.

This clone appeared a single time. This rearrangement joins TRBV5-4 to TRBJ2-3; possible D gene TRBD2, 6 bases. CDR1 is SGHNT and CDR2 is YYREEE in the germline V gene (reference sequence). With 2 bases removed from V and 0 bases from J, the gap between germline ends came to 7 bases. This CDR3 is 14 amino acids long. CDR3 amino acids: CASSFSGSTDTQYF. DNA of the CDR3: TGTGCCAGCAGCTTTAGCGGAAGCACAGATACGCAGTATTTT.

The chain recombines TRBV27 with TRBJ2-3; 14 bases agree with TRBD2. In germline, CDR1 is MNHEY, CDR2 SMNVEV (reference sequence). This CDR3 has 16 residues. J was trimmed by 8 bases and V by 11 bases; bases with no gene match: 15. The CDR3 DNA is TGTGCCTGCGGGACTAGCGGGAGTGGCGTGAGTGTTACGCAGTATTTT. Protein: CACGTSGSGVSVTQYF.

The chain links TRBV27 to TRBJ2-2; 11 bases are a match to TRBD1. The CDR3 is 16 amino acids. Germline values: CDR1 MNHEY, CDR2 SMNVEV (reference sequence). V shed 7 bases, J shed 2 bases, and the junction held 6 bases outside the gene matches. The chain's CDR3 is CASIGQGAANTGELFF. DNA for the CDR3: TGTGCCAGCATAGGACAGGGGGCTGCCAACACCGGGGAGCTGTTTTTT.

This sequence joins TRBV29-1 and TRBJ2-7; TRBD2 might be the D (6 bases). Looked up from germline, CDR1 is SQVTM and CDR2 is ANQGSEA. V was trimmed by 7 bases and J by 4 bases, leaving 23 bases between them. CDR3 size: 15 residues. The CDR3 is CSGGDGTGDGYEQYF. The DNA for the CDR3 is TGCAGCGGGGGAGATGGGACTGGGGACGGGTACGAGCAGTACTTC.

The V and J genes are TRBV27 and TRBJ2-7, with 9 bases matching TRBD2. The V gene's germline CDR1 is MNHEY and CDR2 SMNVEV (reference sequence). Losses at the gene ends were 1 base for V and 0 bases for J; bases not matched to a gene: 1. The CDR3 loop spans 15 amino acids. CDR3 in DNA: TGTGCCAGCAGTTTATTTAGCGGGAGCTCCTACGAGCAGTACTTC. Protein sequence: CASSLFSGSSYEQYF.